Shown below are 18 T cell receptor beta chains from a single sample sequenced in a study of blood T cell repertoires in COVID-19. Some clones are missing from TCRdb's copy, which holds only in-frame ones; the method was immunoSEQ multiplex PCR. The sample has about 190,000 clones; more than 60% are singletons. Material for sequencing was peripheral blood. These receptors all come from a woman in her forties or fifties with acute or convalescent COVID-19.

The rearrangement joins TRBV7-2 to TRBJ2-3; D is uncertain. CDR1 is SGHTA, CDR2 FQGNSA, per germline. Between the trimmed V and J ends, which lost 4 bases and 6 bases, there was a span of 11 bases. There are 13 residues in the CDR3. The DNA for the CDR3 is TGTGCCAGCAGCTCCCTGGCCTGGGATACGCAGTATTTT. This codes for CASSSLAWDTQYF.

As DNA, the CDR3 is TGTGCCAGCAGCCACGCGACAACTTCGAGCAGCACAGATACGCAGTATTTT. Its translation: CASSHATTSSSTDTQYF. The rearrangement joins TRBV11-3 to TRBJ2-3; D call uncertain. Per the germline V gene, CDR1 is SGHNT and CDR2 is YENEEA. Trimming took 5 bases from V and 0 from J, leaving 18 bases between them. The CDR3 consists of 17 residues.

This clone was seen more than once but under ten times. The V and J genes are TRBV7-8 and TRBJ2-1, with TRBD2 matching over 7 bases. V lost 5 bases, J lost 6 bases, and 7 bases stayed unmatched. CDR1 is SGHVS and CDR2 is FQNEAQ in the germline V gene. The CDR3 covers 14 residues. CDR3 loop: CASSHSGTTNEQFF. The CDR3 nucleotides read TGTGCCAGCAGCCACTCCGGGACTACCAATGAGCAGTTCTTC.

V and J are TRBV29-1 and TRBJ2-1; 11 nucleotides agree with TRBD1. Germline V gene lookup returns CDR1 SQVTM and CDR2 ANQGSEA. The CDR3 length is 17 residues. The V gene end was trimmed by 6 bases and the J gene end by 2 bases; junction bases not matched to a gene: 12. The CDR3 DNA is TGCAGCGTCGGAGGGGGACAGGGGGGGATAGCCTACAATGAGCAGTTCTTC. Translated: CSVGGGQGGIAYNEQFF.

This chain connects TRBV14 to TRBJ2-1; possible D gene TRBD1, 5 bases. This CDR3 region has 12 residues. Germline assignment: CDR1 SGHDN and CDR2 FVKESK. The V gene lost 4 bases and the J gene lost 7 bases, with 8 bases spanning the gap. The CDR3 region is CASSLRQNEQFF. Here the CDR3 DNA reads TGTGCCAGCAGCCTCCGACAGAATGAGCAGTTCTTC.

The sample holds a few counts of this clone. This chain uses TRBV19 with TRBJ2-7; 8 nucleotides agree with TRBD1. This CDR3 has 13 amino acids. Germline lookup yields CDR1 LNHDA and CDR2 SQIVND (reference sequence). V trimming: 8 bases; J trimming: 5 bases; junction bases outside the gene matches: 8. DNA for the CDR3: TGTGCCAGTGGACAGGGAAATAGGGACGAGCAGTACTTC. Translation gives CASGQGNRDEQYF.

The genes are TRBV20-1 and TRBJ2-1; 12 bases map to TRBD2. The length of the CDR3 is 16 residues. Germline V gene sequence: CDR1 DFQATT, CDR2 SNEGSKA (reference sequence). J lost 4 bases, V lost 3 bases, and 7 bases had no gene match. CDR3 coding DNA: TGCAGTGCTAGTCCCCTAGCGGGAGGGCTTTACAATGAGCAGTTCTTC. This sequence encodes CSASPLAGGLYNEQFF.

This clone was found a few times. This chain links TRBV4-3 with TRBJ2-1, with a possible D match to TRBD2 (6 bases). V was shortened by 1 base and J by 0 bases, with 19 bases between the two germline ends. The germline CDR1 and CDR2 sequences are LGHNA and YSLEER. The CDR3 totals 19 residues. This CDR3 reads CASSQASGWEASSYNEQFF. As DNA, the CDR3 is TGCGCCAGCAGCCAAGCAAGCGGGTGGGAGGCGAGCTCCTACAATGAGCAGTTCTTC.

V is TRBV10-3 and J is TRBJ1-2, with TRBD1 identical over 8 bases. CDR3 length: 16 residues. CDR1 ENHRY and CDR2 SYGVKD come from the germline V gene. J gave up 5 bases and V 5 bases, and 13 bases lay outside the gene matches. The CDR3 sequence: CAISTEIGTGAYGYTF. CDR3 coding DNA: TGTGCCATCAGTACCGAGATCGGGACAGGCGCTTATGGCTACACCTTC.

CDR3 bases: TGTGCCACCAGTGAGGCTGGGCACGAGCAGTACTTC. It codes for CATSEAGHEQYF. The chain uses TRBV24-1 and TRBJ2-7, with D hard to call. The CDR3 has 12 amino acids. Germline V CDR1 and CDR2: KGHDR, SFDVKD. V was cut by 4 bases and J by 5 bases, with 8 bases left in between.

This clone was seen once. The V call is TRBV15, the J call TRBJ2-7; tentatively, D is TRBD2 (6 bases). The CDR3 has 13 amino acids. Trimming left V 3 bases short and J 7 bases short, with 13 bases between. Germline V gene lookup returns CDR1 LNHNV and CDR2 YYDKDF (reference sequence). The CDR3 loop reads CATSRDPGGEQYF. The CDR3 DNA reads TGTGCCACCAGCAGGGACCCTGGAGGGGAGCAGTACTTC.

The rearrangement joins TRBV10-3 to TRBJ2-7; D may be TRBD2 (5 bases). Trimming shortened V by 6 bases and J by 5 bases, and 17 bases separated the two germline ends. Per germline, CDR1 ENHRY and CDR2 SYGVKD. CDR3 length: 14 residues. The CDR3 protein is CAIRGERLRDEQYF. Here the CDR3 DNA reads TGTGCCATCAGGGGAGAGAGACTACGGGACGAGCAGTACTTC.

The CDR3 here is CASSQVGTGTDTQYF. The CDR3 bases are TGCGCCAGCAGCCAAGTCGGGACTGGAACAGATACGCAGTATTTT. The chain joins TRBV4-3 to TRBJ2-3; possible D gene TRBD2, 6 bases. This CDR3 has 15 residues. From germline, CDR1 is LGHNA and CDR2 YSLEER. V was shortened by 1 base and J by 3 bases, with 11 bases between the two germline ends.

The chain carries TRBV7-2 and TRBJ1-3; D unclear. The CDR3 has 16 amino acids. CDR1 and CDR2 from the germline V gene are SGHTA and FQGNSA. Trimming took 2 bases from V and 0 from J, leaving 11 bases between them. This CDR3 reads CASSLTLSPSGNTIYF. The CDR3 nucleotides read TGTGCCAGCAGCTTAACTCTAAGCCCCTCTGGAAACACCATATATTTT.

The chain is built from TRBV6-1 and TRBJ1-5, with D possibly being TRBD1 (5 bases). V lost 1 base, J lost 7 bases, and 17 bases lay in between. The CDR3 totals 16 residues. Germline V lookup: CDR1 MNHNS, CDR2 SASEGT. The CDR3 coding sequence is TGTGCCAGCAGTGAAGAACGAGGGGAGGGGCCCCAGCCCCAGCATTTT. It codes for CASSEERGEGPQPQHF.

This clone was seen a handful of times. This chain uses TRBV3-1 (or the pseudogene TRBV3-2) with TRBJ1-6; TRBD1 aligns across 7 bases. The CDR3 covers 13 residues. Germline assignment: CDR1 LGHDT and CDR2 YNNKEL (reference sequence). With V trimmed by 4 bases and J by 11 bases, 5 bases remained unmatched. Here the CDR3 reads CASSPRQGPPLHF. The CDR3 DNA follows: TGTGCCAGCAGCCCTCGACAGGGCCCACCCCTCCACTTT.

The rearrangement uses TRBV5-5 and TRBJ1-1, with TRBD1 identical over 9 bases. Germline trimming cut 5 bases from V and 1 base from J; bases unmatched to any gene: 3. This CDR3 spans 14 amino acids. Germline V gives CDR1 SGHKS, CDR2 YYEKEE (reference sequence). The CDR3 sequence is CASSIQGANTEAFF. The CDR3 bases are TGTGCCAGCAGTATACAGGGGGCGAACACTGAAGCTTTCTTT.

The rearrangement joins TRBV30 to TRBJ2-2, with 9 bases lining up with TRBD2. Germline V gene lookup returns CDR1 GTSNPN and CDR2 SVGIG (reference sequence). V shed 4 bases, J shed 8 bases, and the junction held 8 bases outside the gene matches. CDR3 length equals 14 residues. The CDR3 coding sequence is TGTGCCTGGAATCTAGCGGGAATAGGGGGGGAGCTGTTTTTT. Its translation is CAWNLAGIGGELFF.